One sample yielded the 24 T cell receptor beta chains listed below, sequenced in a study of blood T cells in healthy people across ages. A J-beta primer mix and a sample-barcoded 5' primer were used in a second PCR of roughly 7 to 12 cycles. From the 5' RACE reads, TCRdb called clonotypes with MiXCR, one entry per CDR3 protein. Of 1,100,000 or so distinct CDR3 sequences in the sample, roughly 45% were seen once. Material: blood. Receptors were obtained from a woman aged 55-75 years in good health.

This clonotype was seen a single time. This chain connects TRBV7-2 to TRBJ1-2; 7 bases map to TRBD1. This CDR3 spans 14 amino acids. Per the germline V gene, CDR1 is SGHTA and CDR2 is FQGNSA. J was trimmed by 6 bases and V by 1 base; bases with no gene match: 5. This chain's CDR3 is CASSLVRGGDGYTF. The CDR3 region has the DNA TGTGCCAGCAGCTTAGTTCGAGGGGGCGATGGCTACACCTTC.

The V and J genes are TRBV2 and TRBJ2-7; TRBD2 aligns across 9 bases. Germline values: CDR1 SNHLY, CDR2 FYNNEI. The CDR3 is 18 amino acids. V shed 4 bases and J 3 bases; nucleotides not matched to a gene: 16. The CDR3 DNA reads TGTGCCAGCAGTGTGATAGCGGGAGTTGGGCTAGCCCACTACGAGCAGTACTTC. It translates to CASSVIAGVGLAHYEQYF.

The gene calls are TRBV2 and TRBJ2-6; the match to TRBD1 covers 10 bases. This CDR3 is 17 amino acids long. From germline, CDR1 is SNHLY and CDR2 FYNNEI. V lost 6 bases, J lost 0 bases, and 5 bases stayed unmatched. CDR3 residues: CASRGRQGASGANVLTF. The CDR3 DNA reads TGTGCCAGCAGAGGGAGACAGGGGGCCTCTGGGGCCAACGTCCTGACTTTC.

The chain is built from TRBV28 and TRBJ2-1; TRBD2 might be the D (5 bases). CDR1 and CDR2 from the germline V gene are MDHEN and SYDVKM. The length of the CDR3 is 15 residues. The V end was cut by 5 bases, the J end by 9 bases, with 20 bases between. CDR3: CASSPRTRGYGEQFF. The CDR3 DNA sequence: TGTGCCAGCAGTCCCCGGACCCGAGGGTACGGTGAGCAGTTCTTC.

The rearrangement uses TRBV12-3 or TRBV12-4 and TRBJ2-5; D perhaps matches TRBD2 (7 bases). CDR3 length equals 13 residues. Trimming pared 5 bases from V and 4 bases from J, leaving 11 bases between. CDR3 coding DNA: TGTGCCAGCAGTCCAGGGGAGGGAGAGACCCAGTACTTC. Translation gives CASSPGEGETQYF.

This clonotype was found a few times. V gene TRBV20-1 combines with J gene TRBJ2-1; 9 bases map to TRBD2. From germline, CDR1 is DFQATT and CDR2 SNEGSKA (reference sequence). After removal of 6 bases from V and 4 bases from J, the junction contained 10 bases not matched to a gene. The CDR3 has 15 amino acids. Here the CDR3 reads CSARRAGGGYNEQFF. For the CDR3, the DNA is TGCAGTGCCCGGCGAGCGGGAGGAGGTTACAATGAGCAGTTCTTC.

The CDR3 DNA reads TGTGCCAGCAGCTCATCGGACAGAGGTATCACCGGGGAGCTGTTTTTT. This translates into CASSSSDRGITGELFF. This chain connects TRBV7-9 to TRBJ2-2, with a weak D call TRBD1 (6 bases). Germline CDR1 SEHNR, CDR2 FQNEAQ (reference sequence). The CDR3 is 16 amino acids. V lost 4 bases to trimming and J lost 4 bases, with 16 bases between them.

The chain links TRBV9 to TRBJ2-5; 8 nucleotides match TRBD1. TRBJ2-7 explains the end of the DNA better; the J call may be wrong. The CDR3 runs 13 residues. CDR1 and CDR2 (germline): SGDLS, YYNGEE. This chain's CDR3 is CARLGQGVYEQYF. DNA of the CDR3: TGTGCCAGGCTCGGACAGGGTGTGTACGAGCAGTACTTC.

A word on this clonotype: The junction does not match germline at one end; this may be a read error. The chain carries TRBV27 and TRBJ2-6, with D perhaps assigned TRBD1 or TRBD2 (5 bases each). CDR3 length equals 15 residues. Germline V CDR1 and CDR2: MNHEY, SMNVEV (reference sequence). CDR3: CASSFRVAGANVQTF. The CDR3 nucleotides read TGTGCCAGCAGTTTCCGGGTAGCCGGGGCCAACGTCCAGACTTTC.

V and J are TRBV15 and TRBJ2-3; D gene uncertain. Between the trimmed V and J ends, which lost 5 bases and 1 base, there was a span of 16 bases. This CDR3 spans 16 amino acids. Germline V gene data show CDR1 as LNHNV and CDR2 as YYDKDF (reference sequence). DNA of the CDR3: TGTGCCACCAGCTCACGGGCAAACCCCCGCACAGATACGCAGTATTTT. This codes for CATSSRANPRTDTQYF.

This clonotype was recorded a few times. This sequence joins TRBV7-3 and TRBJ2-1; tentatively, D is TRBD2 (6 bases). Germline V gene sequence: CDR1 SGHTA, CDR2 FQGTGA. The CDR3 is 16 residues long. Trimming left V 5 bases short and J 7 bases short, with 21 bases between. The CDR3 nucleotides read TGTGCCAGCAGCCCTATTCTGGGGGTTCGGGGGAATGAGCAGTTCTTC. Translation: CASSPILGVRGNEQFF.

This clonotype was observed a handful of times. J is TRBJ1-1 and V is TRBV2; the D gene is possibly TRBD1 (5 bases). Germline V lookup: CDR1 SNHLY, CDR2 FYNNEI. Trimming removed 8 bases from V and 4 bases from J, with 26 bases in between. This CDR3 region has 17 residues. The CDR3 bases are TGTGCCAGCGGACTGGGCAGCTGGGGAACTAGGGGCACTGAAGCTTTCTTT. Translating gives CASGLGSWGTRGTEAFF.

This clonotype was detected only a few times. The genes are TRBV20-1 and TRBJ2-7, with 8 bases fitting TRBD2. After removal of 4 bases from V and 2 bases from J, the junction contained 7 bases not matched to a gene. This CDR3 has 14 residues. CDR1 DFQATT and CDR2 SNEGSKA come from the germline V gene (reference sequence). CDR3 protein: CSAKTAGVAYEQYF. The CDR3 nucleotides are TGCAGTGCTAAAACAGCGGGAGTCGCCTACGAGCAGTACTTC.

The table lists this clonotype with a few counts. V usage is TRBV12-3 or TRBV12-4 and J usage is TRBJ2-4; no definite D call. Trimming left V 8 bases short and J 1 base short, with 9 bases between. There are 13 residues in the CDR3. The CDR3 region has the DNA TGTGCCAGCTCCTGGGATGCCAAAAACATTCAGTACTTC. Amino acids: CASSWDAKNIQYF.

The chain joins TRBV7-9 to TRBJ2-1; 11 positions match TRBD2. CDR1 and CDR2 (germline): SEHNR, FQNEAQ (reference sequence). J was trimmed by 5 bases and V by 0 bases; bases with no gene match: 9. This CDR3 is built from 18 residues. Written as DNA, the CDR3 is TGTGCCAGCAGCTTAGCGAGACTAGCGGGAAATTCTAACAATGAGCAGTTCTTC. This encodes CASSLARLAGNSNNEQFF.

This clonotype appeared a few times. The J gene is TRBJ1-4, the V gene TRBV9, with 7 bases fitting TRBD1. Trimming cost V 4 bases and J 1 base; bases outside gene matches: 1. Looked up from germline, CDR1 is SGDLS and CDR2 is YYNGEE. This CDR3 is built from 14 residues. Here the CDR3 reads CASSRDRTNEKLFF. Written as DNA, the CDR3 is TGTGCCAGCAGCCGGGACAGAACTAATGAAAAACTGTTTTTT.

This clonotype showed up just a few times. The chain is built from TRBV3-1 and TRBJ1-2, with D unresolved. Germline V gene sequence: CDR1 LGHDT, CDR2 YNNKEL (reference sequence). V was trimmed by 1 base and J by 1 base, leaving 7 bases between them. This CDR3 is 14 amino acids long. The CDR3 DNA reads TGTGCCAGCAGCCAAGTCGACAATAACTATGGCTACACCTTC. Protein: CASSQVDNNYGYTF.

The CDR3 loop is CASSPTGAPSTDTQYF. The CDR3, as DNA: TGTGCCAGCAGCCCCACCGGGGCTCCTAGCACAGATACGCAGTATTTT. The chain couples TRBV12-3 or TRBV12-4 to TRBJ2-3; D may correspond to TRBD1 or TRBD2 (5 bases each). V gave up 6 bases and J gave up 0 bases, with 16 bases separating them. The CDR3 sequence is 16 residues long.

CDR3 nucleotides: TGTGCCAGCAGAAAAGGGACTAGCGGGAGAGATACGCAGTATTTT. This gives the protein CASRKGTSGRDTQYF. The V and J genes are TRBV6-5 and TRBJ2-3; 14 bases agree with TRBD2. CDR3 length equals 15 residues. Germline CDR1 MNHEY, CDR2 SVGAGI. Trimming cost V 6 bases and J 5 bases; bases outside gene matches: 4.

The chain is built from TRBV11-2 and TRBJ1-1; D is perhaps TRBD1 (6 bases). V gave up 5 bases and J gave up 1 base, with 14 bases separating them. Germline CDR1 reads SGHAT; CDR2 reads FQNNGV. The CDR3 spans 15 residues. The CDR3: CASSPWGTTNTEAFF. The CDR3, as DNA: TGTGCCAGCAGCCCCTGGGGGACAACGAACACTGAAGCTTTCTTT.

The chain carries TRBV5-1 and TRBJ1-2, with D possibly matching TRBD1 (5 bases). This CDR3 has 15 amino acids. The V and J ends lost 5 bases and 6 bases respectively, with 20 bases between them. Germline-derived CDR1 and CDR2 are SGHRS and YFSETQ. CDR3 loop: CASSTTGQGGHGYTF. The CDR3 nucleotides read TGCGCCAGCAGTACGACGGGGCAGGGAGGGCATGGCTACACCTTC.

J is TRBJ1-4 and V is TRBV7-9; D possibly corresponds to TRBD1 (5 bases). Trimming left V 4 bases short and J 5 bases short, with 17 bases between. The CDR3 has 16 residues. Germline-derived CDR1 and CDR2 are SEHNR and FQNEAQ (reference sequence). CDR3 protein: CASSSGAGLRNEKLFF. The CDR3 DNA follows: TGTGCCAGCAGCTCCGGGGCGGGACTGAGGAATGAAAAACTGTTTTTT.

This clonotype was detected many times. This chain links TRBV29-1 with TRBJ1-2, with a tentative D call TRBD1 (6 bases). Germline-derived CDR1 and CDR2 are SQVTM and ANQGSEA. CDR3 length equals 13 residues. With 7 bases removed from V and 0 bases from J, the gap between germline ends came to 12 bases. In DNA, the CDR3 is TGCAGCGGCTTGACAGGCGCTAACTATGGCTACACCTTC. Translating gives CSGLTGANYGYTF.

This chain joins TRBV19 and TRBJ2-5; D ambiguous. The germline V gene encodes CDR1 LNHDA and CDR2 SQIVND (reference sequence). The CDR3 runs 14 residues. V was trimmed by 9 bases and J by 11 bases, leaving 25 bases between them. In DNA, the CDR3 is TGTGCCAGCAGAGTGGGTCAGCAATACAATGAGCAGTACTTC. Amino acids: CASRVGQQYNEQYF.